This T cell receptor beta chain was retrieved from a study of shared clonotypes between healthy human individuals. Study conclusions and caveats: When compared with the clonotypes that were shared by all four sorted-subset donors, the non-shared clonotypes turned out to have lower generation probabilities.

The test was conducted at deep level. TCRdb's table, derived via immunoSEQ multiplex PCR, lists solely in-frame clones and lacks some. The sample contains about 2.1 million clones, 93% of which appear only once. Cells designated naive CD8 were CD45RO-negative and were positively selected for CCR7, with terminally differentiated effector memory CD45RA+ cells excluded. Concerning this clone itself: As yet, its antigen is unknown.

The CDR3 loop spans 15 amino acids. Trimming shortened V by 2 bases and J by 7 bases, and 16 bases separated the two germline ends. Germline values: CDR1 SGDLS, CDR2 YYNGEE. The sequence was collected from a man between 18 and 29 years old in good health. Some clones in this sample may be carry-over from other donors' samples. The gene calls are TRBV9 and TRBJ2-1; TRBD1 or TRBD2 may be the D gene (7 bases each). Sequenced sample: naive CD8+ T cells from PBMCs. CDR3 nucleotide sequence: TGTGCCAGCAGCGTTGCAGGGGGGGCGAGGAATGAGCAGTTCTTC. This encodes CASSVAGGARNEQFF. The entire variable domain, with the rest obtained from reference TRBV9 and TRBJ2-1, is as follows: DSGVTQTPKHLITATGQRVTLRCSPRSGDLSVYWYQQSLDQGLQFLIQYYNGEERAKGNILERFSAQQFPDLHSELNLSSLELGDSALYFCASSVAGGARNEQFFGPGTRLTVL.